Below, 6 T cell receptor beta chains from the same sample are listed, as sequenced in a study of cytomegalovirus exposure and HLA in healthy donors. Researchers ran the PCR with 60 Vbeta and 13 Jbeta primers. TCRdb's copy holds only in-frame clones and misses some; the assay was immunoSEQ multiplex PCR. The data show fewer than 110,000 clones, with around two thirds seen just once and 12% to 15% held by the top ten. The sequencing input was PBMCs. The receptors derive from a woman in her thirties or forties in good health and CMV-seropositive.

The chain employs TRBV7-2 and TRBJ2-1, with D unresolved. The CDR3 consists of 15 residues. The germline V and J ends were trimmed by 3 bases and 4 bases, with 13 bases remaining between them. CDR1 is SGHTA and CDR2 is FQGNSA in the germline V gene. The chain's CDR3 is CASSFDFRDYNEQFF. The CDR3 DNA follows: TGTGCCAGCAGCTTTGATTTTAGAGATTACAATGAGCAGTTCTTC.

The genes are TRBV7-9 and TRBJ1-2; tentatively, D is TRBD1 (5 bases). CDR3 length equals 14 residues. V dropped 0 bases and J dropped 4 bases, with 9 bases sitting between them. CDR1 is SEHNR and CDR2 is FQNEAQ in the germline V gene (reference sequence). The CDR3 protein is CASSLAPGIYGYTF. Here the CDR3 DNA reads TGTGCCAGCAGCTTAGCGCCAGGGATCTATGGCTACACCTTC.

This clone was picked up one time. The rearrangement joins TRBV5-5 to TRBJ2-7, with 7 bases that match TRBD1. This CDR3 is built from 15 residues. Germline values: CDR1 SGHKS, CDR2 YYEKEE (reference sequence). V gave up 2 bases and J gave up 0 bases; unmatched junction bases: 5. In DNA form, the CDR3 reads TGTGCCAGCAGCTTCACAGGGGTGAGCTCCTACGAGCAGTACTTC. Its protein is CASSFTGVSSYEQYF.

The chain carries TRBV5-4 and TRBJ2-2; D is unclear. The CDR3 extends over 14 amino acids. Germline V gene lookup returns CDR1 SGHNT and CDR2 YYREEE (reference sequence). V lost 4 bases to trimming and J lost 1 base, with 8 bases between them. The CDR3 DNA follows: TGTGCCAGCAGCGATTGGCAGAACACCGGGGAGCTGTTTTTT. It encodes CASSDWQNTGELFF.

This rearrangement joins TRBV25-1 to TRBJ2-1, with TRBD1 matching 9 bases. The CDR3 totals 15 residues. From germline, CDR1 is MGHDK and CDR2 SYGVNS. V was clipped by 7 bases and J by 0 bases; unmatched bases: 4. The CDR3, as DNA: TGTGCCAGCAAGGGGACAGGGATCTCCTACAATGAGCAGTTCTTC. Translation: CASKGTGISYNEQFF. The whole variable domain, remainder taken from reference TRBV25-1 and TRBJ2-1, is EADIYQTPRYLVIGTGKKITLECSQTMGHDKMYWYQQDPGMELHLIHYSYGVNSTEKGDLSSESTVSRIRTEHFPLTLESARPSHTSQYLCASKGTGISYNEQFFGPGTRLTVL.

The chain has TRBV6-1 and TRBJ2-7; D is ambiguous. Germline V gene data show CDR1 as MNHNS and CDR2 as SASEGT. V was trimmed by 1 base and J by 1 base, leaving 8 bases between them. This CDR3 has 14 amino acids. The DNA of the CDR3 is TGTGCCAGCAGTGAAGACCCCGCGTCCTACGAGCAGTACTTC. This encodes CASSEDPASYEQYF.